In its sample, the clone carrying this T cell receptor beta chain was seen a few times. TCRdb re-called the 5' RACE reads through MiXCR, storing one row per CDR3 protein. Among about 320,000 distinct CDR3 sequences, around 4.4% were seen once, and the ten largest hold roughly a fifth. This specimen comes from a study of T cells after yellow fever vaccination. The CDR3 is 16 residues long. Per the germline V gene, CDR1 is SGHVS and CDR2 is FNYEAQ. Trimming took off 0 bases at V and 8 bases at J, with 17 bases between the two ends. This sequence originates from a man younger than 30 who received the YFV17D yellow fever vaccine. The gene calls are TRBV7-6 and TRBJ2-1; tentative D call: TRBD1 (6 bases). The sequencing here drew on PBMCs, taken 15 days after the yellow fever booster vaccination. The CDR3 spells CASSLARGGQRDEQFF. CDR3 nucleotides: TGTGCCAGCAGCTTAGCGCGTGGGGGCCAGAGGGATGAGCAGTTCTTC. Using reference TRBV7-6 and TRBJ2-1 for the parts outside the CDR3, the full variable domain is GAGVSQSPRYKVTKRGQDVALRCDPISGHVSLYWYRQALGQGPEFLTYFNYEAQQDKSGLPNDRFSAERPEGSISTLTIQRTEQRDSAMYRCASSLARGGQRDEQFFGPGTRLTVL.